A selection of T cell receptor beta chains follows, all from one sample in a study of OX40 agonist ivuxolimab in advanced cancers. Using immunoSEQ multiplex PCR, the repertoire was profiled, and TCRdb retains in-frame clones only, with some absent. The data show about 79,000 clones, approximately 85% seen once. The starting material was CD4+ or CD8+ T cells sorted from blood, obtained in a trial of the OX40 agonist ivuxolimab. These receptors all stem from an adult with an advanced solid tumor such as melanoma, head and neck, liver or kidney cancer. Both conserved end residues are part of each CDR3. A D gene is named only where the DNA matches it firmly. The listing skips clone size in some rows; elsewhere it reads once, few, many or a size class.

D gene	V gene	J gene	clone size	CDR3 protein	CDR3 DNA
TRBD1	TRBV6-5	TRBJ2-2	once	CAGPGQTITGELFF	TGTGCCGGACCGGGACAGACCATCACCGGGGAGCTGTTTTTT
.	TRBV12-2	TRBJ2-4	.	CASRFSRRLAKNIQYF	TGTGCAAGTCGCTTTAGCAGGAGATTAGCCAAAAACATTCAGTACTTC
.	TRBV28	TRBJ1-1	.	CASYRSGSLGETEAFF	TGTGCCAGCTACCGATCGGGGAGTCTGGGGGAGACTGAAGCTTTCTTT
.	TRBV10-3	TRBJ1-3	.	CATTGTSGNTIYF	TGTGCCACTACAGGAACCTCTGGAAACACCATATATTTT
.	TRBV7-2	TRBJ2-1	.	CASKAYNEQFF	TGTGCCAGCAAGGCCTACAATGAGCAGTTCTTC
TRBD1	TRBV11-3	TRBJ1-4	.	CASSPGTGNEKLFF	TGTGCCAGCAGTCCCGGGACAGGGAACGAAAAACTGTTTTTT
.	TRBV21-1	TRBJ2-5	.	CASSKGPGIQETQYF	TGTGCCAGCAGCAAAGGTCCAGGGATCCAAGAGACCCAGTACTTC
.	TRBV6-1	TRBJ2-3	.	CASSTPESSTDTQYF	TGTGCCAGCAGTACCCCCGAGAGTAGCACAGATACGCAGTATTTT
.	TRBV9	TRBJ2-7	.	CASSSRGAWDEQYF	TGTGCCAGCAGCTCCCGCGGGGCCTGGGACGAGCAGTACTTC
TRBD1	TRBV2	TRBJ1-6	.	CACEAGGNSPLHF	TGTGCCTGTGAAGCAGGGGGTAATTCACCCCTCCACTTT
TRBD2	TRBV2	TRBJ2-5	.	CASSALAGELETQYF	TGTGCCAGCAGTGCTCTAGCGGGAGAGCTGGAGACCCAGTACTTC
.	TRBV7-7	TRBJ2-7	.	CASSLEAGAYEQYF	TGTGCTAGCAGCTTAGAGGCGGGTGCTTACGAGCAGTACTTC
.	TRBV2	TRBJ2-4	.	CASSEVRGQGLAKNIQYF	TGTGCCAGCAGTGAAGTTCGAGGACAAGGCTTAGCCAAAAACATTCAGTACTTC
.	TRBV18	TRBJ2-5	.	CASSPGRETQYF	TGTGCCAGCTCACCAGGGAGAGAGACCCAGTACTTC
.	TRBV28	TRBJ2-7	.	CASRQAGLYEQYF	TGTGCCAGCAGGCAAGCCGGGTTGTACGAGCAGTACTTC
TRBD1	TRBV7-8	TRBJ1-2	many	CASSSTQGAEGYTF	TGTGCCAGCAGCTCCACACAGGGGGCCGAGGGCTACACCTTC